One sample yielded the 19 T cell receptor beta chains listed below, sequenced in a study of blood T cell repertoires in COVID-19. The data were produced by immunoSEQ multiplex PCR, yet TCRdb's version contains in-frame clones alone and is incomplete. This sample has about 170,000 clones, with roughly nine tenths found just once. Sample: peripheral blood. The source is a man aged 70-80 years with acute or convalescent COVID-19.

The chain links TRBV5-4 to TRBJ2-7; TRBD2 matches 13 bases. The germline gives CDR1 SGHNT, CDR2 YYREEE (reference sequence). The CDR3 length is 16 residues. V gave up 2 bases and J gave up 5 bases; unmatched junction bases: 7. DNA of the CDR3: TGTGCCAGCAGCTTTCGACTAGCGGGAGGCGGGAACGAGCAGTACTTC. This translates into CASSFRLAGGGNEQYF. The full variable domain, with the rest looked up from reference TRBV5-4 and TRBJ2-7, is ETGVTQSPTHLIKTRGQQVTLRCSSQSGHNTVSWYQQALGQGPQFIFQYYREEENGRGNFPPRFSGLQFPNYSSELNVNALELDDSALYLCASSFRLAGGGNEQYFGPGTRLTVT.

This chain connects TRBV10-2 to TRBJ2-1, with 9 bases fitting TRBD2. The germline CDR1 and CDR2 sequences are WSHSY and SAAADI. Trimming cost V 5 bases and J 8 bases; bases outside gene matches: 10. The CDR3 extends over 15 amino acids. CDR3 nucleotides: TGCGCCAGCAGTCCCCCAGCGGGGGGAATCCATGAGCAGTTCTTC. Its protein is CASSPPAGGIHEQFF.

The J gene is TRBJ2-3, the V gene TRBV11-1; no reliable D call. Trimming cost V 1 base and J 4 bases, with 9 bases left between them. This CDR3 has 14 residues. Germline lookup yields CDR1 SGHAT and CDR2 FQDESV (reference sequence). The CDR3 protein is CASSLELAADTQYF. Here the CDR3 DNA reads TGTGCCAGCAGCTTAGAGTTGGCGGCAGATACGCAGTATTTT.

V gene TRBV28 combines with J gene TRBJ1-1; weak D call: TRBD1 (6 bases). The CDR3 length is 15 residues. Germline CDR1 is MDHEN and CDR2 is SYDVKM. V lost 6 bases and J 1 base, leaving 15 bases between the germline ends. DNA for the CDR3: TGTGCCAGCAGCAAACATCAGGGGTCGAACACTGAAGCTTTCTTT. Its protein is CASSKHQGSNTEAFF.

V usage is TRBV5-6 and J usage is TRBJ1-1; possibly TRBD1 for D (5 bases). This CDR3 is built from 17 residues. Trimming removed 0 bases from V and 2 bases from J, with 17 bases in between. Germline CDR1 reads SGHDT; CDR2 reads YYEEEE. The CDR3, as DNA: TGTGCCAGCAGCTTGGAGATTCGGGGGGATCTCAACACTGAAGCTTTCTTT. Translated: CASSLEIRGDLNTEAFF.

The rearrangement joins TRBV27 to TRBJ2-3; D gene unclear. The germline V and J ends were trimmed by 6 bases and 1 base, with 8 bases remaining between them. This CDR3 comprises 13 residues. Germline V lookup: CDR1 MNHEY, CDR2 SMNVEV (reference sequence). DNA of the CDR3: TGTGCCAGCAGCCCCCAGGGCACAGATACGCAGTATTTT. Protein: CASSPQGTDTQYF.

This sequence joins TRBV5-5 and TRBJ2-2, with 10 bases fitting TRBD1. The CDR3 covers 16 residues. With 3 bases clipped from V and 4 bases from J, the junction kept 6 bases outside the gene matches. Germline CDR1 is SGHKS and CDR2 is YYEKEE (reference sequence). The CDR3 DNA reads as TGTGCCAGCAGCTCCCGTGGGACAGGGGCCACCGGGGAGCTGTTTTTT. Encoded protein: CASSSRGTGATGELFF.

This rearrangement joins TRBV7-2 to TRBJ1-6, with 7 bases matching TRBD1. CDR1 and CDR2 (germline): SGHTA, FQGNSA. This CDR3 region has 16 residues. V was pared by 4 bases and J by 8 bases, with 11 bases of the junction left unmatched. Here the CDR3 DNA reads TGTGCCAGCAGCTCCCATCGACAGGGAGGCTATTCACCCCTCCACTTT. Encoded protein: CASSSHRQGGYSPLHF.

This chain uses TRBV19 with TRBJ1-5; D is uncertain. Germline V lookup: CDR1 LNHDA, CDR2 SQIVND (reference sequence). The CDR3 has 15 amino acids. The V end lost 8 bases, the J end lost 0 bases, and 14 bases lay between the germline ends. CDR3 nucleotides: TGTGCCAGTCACCGGGAAATCAATAGCAATCAGCCCCAGCATTTT. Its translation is CASHREINSNQPQHF.

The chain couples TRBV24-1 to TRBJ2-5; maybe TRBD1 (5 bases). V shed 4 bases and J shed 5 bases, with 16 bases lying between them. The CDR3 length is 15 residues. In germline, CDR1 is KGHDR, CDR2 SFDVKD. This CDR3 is CATSDPRQTGETQYF. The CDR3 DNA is TGTGCCACCAGTGACCCTAGACAGACCGGGGAGACCCAGTACTTC.

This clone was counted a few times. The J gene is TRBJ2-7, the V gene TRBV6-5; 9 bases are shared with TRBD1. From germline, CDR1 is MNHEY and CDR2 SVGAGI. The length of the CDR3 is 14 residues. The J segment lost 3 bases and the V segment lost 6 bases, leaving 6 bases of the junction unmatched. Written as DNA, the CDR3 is TGTGCCAGCAGCCGCCTGGGACAGGGCTACGAGCAGTACTTC. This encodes CASSRLGQGYEQYF.

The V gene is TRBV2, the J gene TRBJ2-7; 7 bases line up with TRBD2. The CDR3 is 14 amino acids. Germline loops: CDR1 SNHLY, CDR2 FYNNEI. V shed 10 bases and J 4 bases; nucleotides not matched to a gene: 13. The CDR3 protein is CATGRDYSSYEQYF. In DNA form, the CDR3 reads TGTGCCACCGGCCGGGACTACAGTTCATACGAGCAGTACTTC. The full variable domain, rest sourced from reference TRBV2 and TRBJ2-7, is EPEVTQTPSHQVTQMGQEVILRCVPISNHLYFYWYRQILGQKVEFLVSFYNNEISEKSEIFDDQFSVERPDGSNFTLKIRSTKLEDSAMYFCATGRDYSSYEQYFGPGTRLTVT.

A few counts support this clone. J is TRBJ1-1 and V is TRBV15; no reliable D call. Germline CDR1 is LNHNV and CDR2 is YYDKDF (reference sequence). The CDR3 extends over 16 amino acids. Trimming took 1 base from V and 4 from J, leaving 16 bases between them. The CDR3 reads CATSRGGLGRATEAFF. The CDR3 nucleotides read TGTGCCACCAGCAGAGGAGGACTGGGAAGGGCCACTGAAGCTTTCTTT.

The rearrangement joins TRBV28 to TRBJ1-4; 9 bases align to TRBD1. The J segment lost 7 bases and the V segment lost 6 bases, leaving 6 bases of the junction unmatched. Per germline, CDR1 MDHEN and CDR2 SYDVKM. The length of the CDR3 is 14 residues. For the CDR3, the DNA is TGTGCCAGCAGGCCGGGACAGGGTCGTGAAAAACTGTTTTTT. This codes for CASRPGQGREKLFF.

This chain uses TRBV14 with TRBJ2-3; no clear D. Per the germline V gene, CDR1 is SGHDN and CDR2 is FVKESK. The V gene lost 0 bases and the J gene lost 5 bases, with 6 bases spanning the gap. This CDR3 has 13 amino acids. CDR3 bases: TGTGCCAGCAGCCAAGAGAGAGAAGATACGCAGTATTTT. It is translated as CASSQEREDTQYF.

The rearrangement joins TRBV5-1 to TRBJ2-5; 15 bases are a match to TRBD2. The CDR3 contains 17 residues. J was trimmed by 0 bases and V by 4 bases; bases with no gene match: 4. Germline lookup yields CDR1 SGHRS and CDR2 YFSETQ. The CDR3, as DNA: TGCGCCAGCAGCACCGGGACTAGCGGGGGGTACCAAGAGACCCAGTACTTC. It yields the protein CASSTGTSGGYQETQYF. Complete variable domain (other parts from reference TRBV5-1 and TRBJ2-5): KAGVTQTPRYLIKTRGQQVTLSCSPISGHRSVSWYQQTPGQGLQFLFEYFSETQRNKGNFPGRFSGRQFSNSRSEMNVSTLELGDSALYLCASSTGTSGGYQETQYFGPGTRLLVL.

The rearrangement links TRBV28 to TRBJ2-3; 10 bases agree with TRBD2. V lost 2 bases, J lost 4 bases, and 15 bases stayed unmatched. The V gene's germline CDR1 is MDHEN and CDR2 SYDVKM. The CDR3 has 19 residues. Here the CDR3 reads CASSLSWASGSPEADTQYF. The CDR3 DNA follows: TGTGCCAGCAGTTTAAGCTGGGCTAGCGGGAGTCCGGAAGCAGATACGCAGTATTTT.

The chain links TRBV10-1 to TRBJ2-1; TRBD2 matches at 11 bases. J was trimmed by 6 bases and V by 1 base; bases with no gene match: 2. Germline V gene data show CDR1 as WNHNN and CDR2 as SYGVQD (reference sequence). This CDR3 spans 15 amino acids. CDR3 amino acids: CASSEWLAGGNEQFF. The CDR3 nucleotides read TGCGCCAGCAGTGAGTGGCTAGCGGGAGGCAATGAGCAGTTCTTC.

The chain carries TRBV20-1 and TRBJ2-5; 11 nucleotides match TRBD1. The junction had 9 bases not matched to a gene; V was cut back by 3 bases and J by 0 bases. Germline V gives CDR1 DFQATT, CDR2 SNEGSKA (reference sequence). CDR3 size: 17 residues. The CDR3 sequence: CSASGTGGEGYQETQYF. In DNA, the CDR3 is TGCAGTGCTAGTGGGACAGGGGGGGAAGGGTACCAAGAGACCCAGTACTTC.